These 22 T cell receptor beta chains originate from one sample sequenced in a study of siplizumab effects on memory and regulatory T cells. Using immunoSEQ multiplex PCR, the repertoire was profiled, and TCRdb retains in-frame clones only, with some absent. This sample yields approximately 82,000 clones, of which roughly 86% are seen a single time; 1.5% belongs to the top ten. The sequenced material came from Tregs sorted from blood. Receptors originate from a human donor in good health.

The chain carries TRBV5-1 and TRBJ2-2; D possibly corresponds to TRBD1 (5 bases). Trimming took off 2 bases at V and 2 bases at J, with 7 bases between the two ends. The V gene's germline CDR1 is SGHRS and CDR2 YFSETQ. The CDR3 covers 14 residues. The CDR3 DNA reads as TGCGCCAGCAGCTTTCAGGGCAACACCGGGGAGCTGTTTTTT. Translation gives CASSFQGNTGELFF.

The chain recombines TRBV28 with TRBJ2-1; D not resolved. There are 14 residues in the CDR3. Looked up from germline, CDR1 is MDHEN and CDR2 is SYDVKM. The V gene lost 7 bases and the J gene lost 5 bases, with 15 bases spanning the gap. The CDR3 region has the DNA TGTGCCAGCACCATGGTGGCCCCCAACAATGAGCAGTTCTTC. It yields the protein CASTMVAPNNEQFF.

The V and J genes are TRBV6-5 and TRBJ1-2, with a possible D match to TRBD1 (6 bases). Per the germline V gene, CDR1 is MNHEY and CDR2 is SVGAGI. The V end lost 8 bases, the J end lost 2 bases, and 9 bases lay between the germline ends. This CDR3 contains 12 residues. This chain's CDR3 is CASQDRNYGYTF. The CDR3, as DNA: TGTGCCAGCCAGGACAGAAACTATGGCTACACCTTC.

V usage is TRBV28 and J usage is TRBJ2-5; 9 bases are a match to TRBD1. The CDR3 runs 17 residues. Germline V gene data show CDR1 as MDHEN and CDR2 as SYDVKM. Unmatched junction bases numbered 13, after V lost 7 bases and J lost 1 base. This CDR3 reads CASTSFPGTGPQETQYF. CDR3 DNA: TGTGCCAGCACCTCATTCCCCGGGACAGGGCCCCAAGAGACCCAGTACTTC. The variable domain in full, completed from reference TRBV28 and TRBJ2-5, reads DVKVTQSSRYLVKRTGEKVFLECVQDMDHENMFWYRQDPGLGLRLIYFSYDVKMKEKGDIPEGYSVSREKKERFSLILESASTNQTSMYLCASTSFPGTGPQETQYFGPGTRLLVL.

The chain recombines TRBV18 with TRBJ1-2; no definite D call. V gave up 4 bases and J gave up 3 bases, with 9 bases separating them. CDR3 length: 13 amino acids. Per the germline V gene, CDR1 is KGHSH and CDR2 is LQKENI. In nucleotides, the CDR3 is TGTGCCAGCTCACAGCGGCAGGACTATGGCTACACCTTC. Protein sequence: CASSQRQDYGYTF.

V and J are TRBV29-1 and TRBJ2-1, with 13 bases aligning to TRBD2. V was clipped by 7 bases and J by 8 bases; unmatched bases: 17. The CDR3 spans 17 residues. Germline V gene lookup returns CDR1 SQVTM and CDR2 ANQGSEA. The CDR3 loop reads CSGDGLAGAHSGDEQFF. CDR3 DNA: TGCAGCGGTGACGGACTAGCGGGGGCCCACTCGGGGGATGAGCAGTTCTTC.

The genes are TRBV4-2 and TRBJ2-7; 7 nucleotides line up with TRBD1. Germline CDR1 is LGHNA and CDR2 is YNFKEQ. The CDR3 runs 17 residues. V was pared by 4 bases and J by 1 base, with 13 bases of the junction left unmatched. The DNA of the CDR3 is TGTGCCAGCAGCCTTGGTCCTCCCGGGACAGATTCCTACGAGCAGTACTTC. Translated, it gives CASSLGPPGTDSYEQYF.

CDR3: CASSLETFQETQYF. DNA of the CDR3: TGTGCCAGCAGCCTCGAGACATTCCAAGAGACCCAGTACTTC. The rearrangement links TRBV11-1 to TRBJ2-5; D is undetermined. Germline-derived CDR1 and CDR2 are SGHAT and FQDESV (reference sequence). V was trimmed by 5 bases and J by 1 base, leaving 11 bases between them. This CDR3 is 14 amino acids long. The full variable domain, completed using reference TRBV11-1 and TRBJ2-5, is EAEVAQSPRYKITEKSQAVAFWCDPISGHATLYWYRQILGQGPELLVQFQDESVVDDSQLPKDRFSAERLKGVDSTLKIQPAELGDSAMYLCASSLETFQETQYFGPGTRLLVL.

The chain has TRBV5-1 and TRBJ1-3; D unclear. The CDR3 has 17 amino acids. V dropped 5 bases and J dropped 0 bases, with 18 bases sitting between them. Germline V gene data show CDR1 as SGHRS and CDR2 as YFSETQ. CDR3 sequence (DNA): TGCGCCAGCAGTTCCACCCCTCGCGCAGACTCTGGAAACACCATATATTTT. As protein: CASSSTPRADSGNTIYF. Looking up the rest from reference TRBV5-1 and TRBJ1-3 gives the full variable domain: KAGVTQTPRYLIKTRGQQVTLSCSPISGHRSVSWYQQTPGQGLQFLFEYFSETQRNKGNFPGRFSGRQFSNSRSEMNVSTLELGDSALYLCASSSTPRADSGNTIYFGEGSWLTVV.

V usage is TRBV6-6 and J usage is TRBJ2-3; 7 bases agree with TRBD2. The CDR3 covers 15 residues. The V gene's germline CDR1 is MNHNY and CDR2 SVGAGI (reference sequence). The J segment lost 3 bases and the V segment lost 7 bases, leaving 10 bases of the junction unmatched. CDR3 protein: CASTKRWGGTDTQYF. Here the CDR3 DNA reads TGTGCCAGCACCAAACGGTGGGGGGGAACAGATACGCAGTATTTT.

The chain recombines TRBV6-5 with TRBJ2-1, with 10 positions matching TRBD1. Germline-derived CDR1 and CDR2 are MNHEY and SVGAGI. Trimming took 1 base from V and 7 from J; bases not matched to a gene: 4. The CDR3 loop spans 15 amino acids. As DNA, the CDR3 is TGTGCCAGCAGTTACTGGGACAGGGGACGAAATGAGCAGTTCTTC. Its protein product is CASSYWDRGRNEQFF.

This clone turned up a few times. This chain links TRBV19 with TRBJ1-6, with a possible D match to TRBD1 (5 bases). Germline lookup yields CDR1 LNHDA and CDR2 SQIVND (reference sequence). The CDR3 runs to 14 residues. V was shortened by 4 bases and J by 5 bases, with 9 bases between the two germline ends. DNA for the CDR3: TGTGCCAGTAGTACCTGGGGGAATAATTCACCCCTCCACTTT. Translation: CASSTWGNNSPLHF.

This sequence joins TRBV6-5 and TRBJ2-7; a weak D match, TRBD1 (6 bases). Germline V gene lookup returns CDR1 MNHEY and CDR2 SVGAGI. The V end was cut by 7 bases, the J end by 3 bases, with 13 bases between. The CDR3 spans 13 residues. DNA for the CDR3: TGTGCCAGCACCCAAGGGGGTCTCTACGAGCAGTACTTC. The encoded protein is CASTQGGLYEQYF.

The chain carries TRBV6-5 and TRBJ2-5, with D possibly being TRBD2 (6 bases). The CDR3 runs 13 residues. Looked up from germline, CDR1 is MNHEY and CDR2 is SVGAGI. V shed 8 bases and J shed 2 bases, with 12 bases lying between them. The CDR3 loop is CASLRRGQETQYF. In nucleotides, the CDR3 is TGTGCCAGCCTTCGTCGGGGGCAAGAGACCCAGTACTTC.

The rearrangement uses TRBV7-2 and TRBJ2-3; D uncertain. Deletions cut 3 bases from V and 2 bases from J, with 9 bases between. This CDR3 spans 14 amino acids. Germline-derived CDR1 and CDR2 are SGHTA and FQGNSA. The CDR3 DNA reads TGTGCCAGCAGCTTTCAGGATTCCACAGATACGCAGTATTTT. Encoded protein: CASSFQDSTDTQYF.

The CDR3: CAITGQGLGGYTF. CDR3 in DNA: TGTGCCATCACGGGACAGGGATTGGGGGGCTACACCTTC. The rearrangement joins TRBV10-3 to TRBJ1-2, with 9 bases lining up with TRBD1. Per the germline V gene, CDR1 is ENHRY and CDR2 is SYGVKD. The CDR3 runs 13 residues. V shed 7 bases and J 8 bases; nucleotides not matched to a gene: 8.

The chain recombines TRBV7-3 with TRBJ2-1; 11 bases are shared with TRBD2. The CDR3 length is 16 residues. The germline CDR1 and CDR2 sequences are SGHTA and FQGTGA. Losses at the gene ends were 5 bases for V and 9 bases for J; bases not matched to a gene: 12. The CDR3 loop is CASSLLAGVSRGEQFF. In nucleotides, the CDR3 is TGTGCCAGCAGCCTACTAGCGGGGGTGTCCAGGGGTGAGCAGTTCTTC.

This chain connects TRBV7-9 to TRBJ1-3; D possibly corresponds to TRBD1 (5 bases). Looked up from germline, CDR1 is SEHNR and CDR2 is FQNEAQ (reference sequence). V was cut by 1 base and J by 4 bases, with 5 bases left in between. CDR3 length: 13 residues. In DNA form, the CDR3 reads TGTGCCAGCAGCTTAGGACAGGGAAACACCATATATTTT. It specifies CASSLGQGNTIYF.

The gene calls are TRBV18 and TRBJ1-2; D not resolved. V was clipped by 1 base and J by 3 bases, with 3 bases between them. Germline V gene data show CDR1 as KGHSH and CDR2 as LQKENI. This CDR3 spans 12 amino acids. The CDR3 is CASSPRDYGYTF. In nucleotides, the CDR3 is TGTGCCAGCTCACCACGGGACTATGGCTACACCTTC.

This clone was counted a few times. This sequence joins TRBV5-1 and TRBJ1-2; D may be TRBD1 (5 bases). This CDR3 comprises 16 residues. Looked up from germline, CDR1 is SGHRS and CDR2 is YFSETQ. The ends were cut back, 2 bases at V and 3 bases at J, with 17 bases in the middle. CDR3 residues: CASSFSRGIMDYGYTF. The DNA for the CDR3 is TGCGCCAGCAGCTTTTCTCGGGGGATTATGGACTATGGCTACACCTTC.

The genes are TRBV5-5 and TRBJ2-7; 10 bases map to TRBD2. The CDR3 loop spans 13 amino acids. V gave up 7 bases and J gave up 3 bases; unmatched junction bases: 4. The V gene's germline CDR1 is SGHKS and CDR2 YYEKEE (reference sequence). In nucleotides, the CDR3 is TGTGCCAGCTGGGCTAGCGGGGGCTACGAGCAGTACTTC. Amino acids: CASWASGGYEQYF. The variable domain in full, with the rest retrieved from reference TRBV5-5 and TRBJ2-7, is DAGVTQSPTHLIKTRGQQVTLRCSPISGHKSVSWYQQVLGQGPQFIFQYYEKEERGRGNFPDRFSARQFPNYSSELNVNALLLGDSALYLCASWASGGYEQYFGPGTRLTVT.

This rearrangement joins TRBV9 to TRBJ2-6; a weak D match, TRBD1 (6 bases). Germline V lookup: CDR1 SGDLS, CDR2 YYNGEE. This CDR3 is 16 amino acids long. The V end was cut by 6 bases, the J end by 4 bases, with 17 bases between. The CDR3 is CASTTLTGPGANVLTF. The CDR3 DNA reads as TGTGCCAGCACCACATTAACAGGGCCAGGGGCCAACGTCCTGACTTTC.